These T cell receptor beta chains were read from a single sample in a study of shared clonotypes between healthy human individuals. The method was immunoSEQ multiplex PCR; TCRdb's version includes in-frame clones alone and lacks a portion of them. The table shows hundreds of thousands of clones, with 74% occurring only once. Specimen: memory CD4+ T cells sorted from blood. All receptors derive from a woman aged 25-40 years in good health. Both conserved end residues are part of each CDR3. The order of the fields is clone size, J gene, V gene, D gene, CDR3 protein, CDR3 DNA. D genes are given only for firm matches. A row's size may be missing; if present it is once, few, many or a size class.

>.|TRBJ2-2|TRBV29-1|.
CSVGLFATGELFF
TGCAGCGTTGGTCTCTTTGCCACCGGGGAGCTGTTTTTT
>.|TRBJ2-3|TRBV29-1|TRBD2
CSAPGYGRGGDTQYF
TGCAGCGCCCCTGGTTACGGGAGGGGGGGAGATACGCAGTATTTT
>.|TRBJ2-1|TRBV2|.
CASCGEAYNEQFF
TGTGCCAGCTGTGGGGAGGCCTACAATGAGCAGTTCTTC
>.|TRBJ2-3|TRBV5-1|.
CASSPFTGGGTDTQYF
TGCGCCAGCAGCCCCTTCACCGGGGGAGGCACAGATACGCAGTATTTT
>.|TRBJ2-1|TRBV11-2|.
CASSSGAYNEQFF
TGTGCCAGCAGCTCAGGGGCGTACAATGAGCAGTTCTTC
>.|TRBJ1-5|TRBV2|.
CASKTVGNQPQHF
TGTGCCAGCAAAACAGTGGGAAATCAGCCCCAGCATTTT
>.|TRBJ2-7|TRBV5-6|.
CASSVVYGRISYEQYF
TGTGCCAGCAGCGTTGTCTACGGACGGATCTCCTACGAGCAGTACTTC
>.|TRBJ2-5|TRBV6-5|.
CASKDNSAIQETQYF
TGTGCCAGCAAAGATAACAGCGCCATCCAAGAGACCCAGTACTTC
>.|TRBJ2-7|TRBV18|.
CASSPRETTGGGRPREQYF
TGTGCCAGCTCACCACGAGAAACCACAGGGGGGGGGAGACCTAGGGAGCAGTACTTC
>.|TRBJ1-4|TRBV4-1|.
CASSQVVGEKLFF
TGCGCCAGCAGCCAAGTGGTTGGTGAAAAACTGTTTTTT
>.|TRBJ2-1|TRBV30|.
CAWSNRDEQFF
TGTGCCTGGAGTAACAGGGATGAGCAGTTCTTC
>.|TRBJ2-7|TRBV6-5|TRBD1
CASSRRTGGLYEQYF
TGTGCCAGCAGTCGTCGGACAGGGGGCTTATACGAGCAGTACTTC
>.|TRBJ1-1|TRBV20-1|.
CSARGEGEAFF
TGCAGTGCTAGGGGGGAGGGGGAAGCTTTCTTT
>.|TRBJ2-4|TRBV2|TRBD1
CASTATGKNIQYF
TGTGCCAGCACCGCGACAGGGAAAAACATTCAGTACTTC
>.|TRBJ1-2|TRBV28|.
CASSLQTYGYTF
TGTGCCAGCAGTTTACAGACTTATGGCTACACCTTC
>.|TRBJ1-3|TRBV19|.
CASSILRSAGNTIYF
TGTGCCAGTAGTATTCTTCGATCCGCTGGAAACACCATATATTTT
>.|TRBJ2-7|TRBV27|.
CASRLQASSYEQYF
TGTGCCAGCAGACTACAGGCGTCCTCCTACGAGCAGTACTTC
>few|TRBJ1-1|TRBV6-1|.
CATPQGTENTEAFF
TGTGCCACCCCTCAGGGGACGGAGAACACTGAAGCTTTCTTT
>once|TRBJ2-1|TRBV12-5|.
CASGLVPLGQRTYNEQFF
TGTGCTAGTGGTTTGGTACCTTTGGGCCAGCGGACCTACAATGAGCAGTTCTTC
>.|TRBJ2-1|TRBV5-1|TRBD2
CASSLGLASLNEQFF
TGCGCCAGCAGCCTGGGACTAGCGTCTCTCAATGAGCAGTTCTTC
>.|TRBJ1-1|TRBV7-9|.
CASSRGRVTEAFF
TGTGCCAGCAGCCGCGGACGGGTGACTGAAGCTTTCTTT
>.|TRBJ1-1|TRBV11-2|.
CASRRSGGMKAFF
TGTGCCAGCAGGCGAAGCGGGGGGATGAAAGCTTTCTTT
>.|TRBJ2-1|TRBV19|TRBD1
CASSDRGYNEQFF
TGTGCCAGTAGCGACAGGGGATACAATGAGCAGTTCTTC
>few|TRBJ2-7|TRBV14|.
CASSQSRVSEQYF
TGTGCCAGCAGCCAATCTAGAGTCTCCGAGCAGTACTTC
>once|TRBJ2-7|TRBV30|.
CAWRTGQAYEQYF
TGTGCCTGGAGGACGGGACAAGCCTACGAGCAGTACTTC
>.|TRBJ2-7|TRBV11-2|.
CASQTQRDTHEQYF
TGTGCCAGCCAGACCCAGCGGGACACCCACGAGCAGTACTTC
>.|TRBJ1-1|TRBV25-1|.
CASSVRGTEAFF
TGTGCCAGCAGCGTGAGGGGCACTGAAGCTTTCTTT
>few|TRBJ2-2|TRBV19|TRBD2
CASSRETLAGVTGELFF
TGTGCCAGTAGCCGCGAAACCTTAGCGGGAGTAACCGGGGAGCTGTTTTTT
>.|TRBJ2-7|TRBV2|TRBD2
CASSGIPGLVTRSSYEQYF
TGTGCCAGCAGTGGCATACCGGGACTAGTAACTAGAAGCTCCTACGAGCAGTACTTC
>.|TRBJ2-3|TRBV28|.
CASRLGRDTQYF
TGTGCCAGCAGGCTAGGACGGGATACGCAGTATTTT
>.|TRBJ2-7|TRBV19|TRBD2
CASSISGSSGEQYF
TGTGCCAGTAGTATTAGCGGGAGCTCGGGCGAGCAGTACTTC
>.|TRBJ2-1|TRBV28|.
CASSLSLNEQFF
TGTGCCAGCAGTTTATCCCTTAATGAGCAGTTCTTC
>.|TRBJ2-3|TRBV30|TRBD2
CAWSIAGARDTQYF
TGTGCCTGGAGTATAGCGGGAGCGAGGGATACGCAGTATTTT
>.|TRBJ1-2|TRBV6-6|.
CASAAISEYGYTF
TGTGCCAGCGCCGCCATTTCGGAATATGGCTACACCTTC
>.|TRBJ1-3|TRBV15|.
CATSDDRIYSGNTIYF
TGTGCCACCAGCGACGACAGAATCTACTCTGGAAACACCATATATTTT
>.|TRBJ2-3|TRBV9|.
CASSPAGAGWGTDTQYF
TGTGCCAGCAGCCCCGCCGGGGCGGGATGGGGCACAGATACGCAGTATTTT
>.|TRBJ2-7|TRBV28|.
CASSNTAGTVYEQYF
TGTGCCAGCAGCAACACTGCCGGGACGGTCTACGAGCAGTACTTC
>.|TRBJ1-5|TRBV6-5|.
CATHPGRINQPQHF
TGTGCCACACACCCGGGACGGATAAATCAGCCCCAGCATTTT
>.|TRBJ2-1|TRBV11-1|.
CASSLGPRGLQFF
TGTGCCAGCAGCCTCGGACCTCGGGGGCTGCAGTTCTTC
>.|TRBJ2-3|TRBV28|TRBD1
CASSRTGSPSTDTQYF
TGTGCCAGCAGTAGGACAGGGAGCCCTAGCACAGATACGCAGTATTTT
>.|TRBJ2-3|TRBV5-4|TRBD2
CASSLAGGSGSTDTQYF
TGTGCCAGCAGCTTGGCCGGGGGGAGCGGGAGCACAGATACGCAGTATTTT
>.|TRBJ2-7|TRBV5-4|.
CASSLRGGRAYEQYF
TGTGCCAGCAGCTTGCGAGGGGGGAGGGCCTACGAGCAGTACTTC
>.|TRBJ1-4|TRBV6-1|.
CASTPRGGGGEKLFF
TGTGCCAGCACCCCTCGGGGAGGGGGTGGGGAAAAACTGTTTTTT
>once|TRBJ2-3|TRBV18|.
CASSPLRTDTQYF
TGTGCCAGCTCACCATTGCGCACAGATACGCAGTATTTT
>.|TRBJ1-5|TRBV19|TRBD1
CASSIGTGGARRNQPQHF
TGTGCCAGTAGTATAGGGACAGGGGGGGCACGCCGCAATCAGCCCCAGCATTTT